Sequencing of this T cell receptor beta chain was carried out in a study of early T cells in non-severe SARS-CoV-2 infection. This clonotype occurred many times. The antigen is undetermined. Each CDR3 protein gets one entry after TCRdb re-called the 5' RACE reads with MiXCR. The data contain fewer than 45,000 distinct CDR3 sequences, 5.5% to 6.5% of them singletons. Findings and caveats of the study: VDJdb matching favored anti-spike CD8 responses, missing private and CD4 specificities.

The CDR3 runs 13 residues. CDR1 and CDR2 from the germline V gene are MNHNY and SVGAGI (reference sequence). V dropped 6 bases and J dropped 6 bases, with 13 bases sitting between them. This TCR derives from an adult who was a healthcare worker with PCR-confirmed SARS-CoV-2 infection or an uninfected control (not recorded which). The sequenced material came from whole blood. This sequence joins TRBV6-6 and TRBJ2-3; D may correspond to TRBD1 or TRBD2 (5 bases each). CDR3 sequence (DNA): TGTGCCAGCAGACGAAAGTGGGGGGATACGCAGTATTTT. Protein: CASRRKWGDTQYF.